The 32 T cell receptor beta chains below were found in one sample sequenced in a study of T cells in localized non-small cell lung cancer. Generated by immunoSEQ multiplex PCR, the TCRdb table keeps only in-frame clones and is missing some. This table has roughly 6,000 clones, roughly 84% appearing once. This sample comprised peripheral blood mononuclear cells, obtained before any cancer treatment. Receptors originate from a female donor of 60 years or more with stage II lung adenocarcinoma.

The chain combines TRBV2 with TRBJ2-7; 9 nucleotides match TRBD2. The CDR3 is 14 amino acids. Germline values: CDR1 SNHLY, CDR2 FYNNEI. V lost 5 bases, J lost 5 bases, and 7 bases stayed unmatched. The CDR3 is CASSWGLAAHEQYV. The DNA for the CDR3 is TGTGCCAGCAGTTGGGGACTAGCAGCCCACGAGCAGTACGTC.

This clone showed up just once. J is TRBJ2-2 and V is TRBV25-1; the D call may be TRBD1 or TRBD2 (5 bases each). CDR1 is MGHDK, CDR2 SYGVNS, per germline. The CDR3 totals 15 residues. The V gene lost 2 bases and the J gene lost 6 bases, with 13 bases spanning the gap. The DNA of the CDR3 is TGTGCCAGCAGTGAACCCATGGGGGTTCCCGGGGAGCTGTTTTTT. As protein: CASSEPMGVPGELFF. Based on the CDR3 plus reference TRBV25-1 and TRBJ2-2, the full variable domain is EADIYQTPRYLVIGTGKKITLECSQTMGHDKMYWYQQDPGMELHLIHYSYGVNSTEKGDLSSESTVSRIRTEHFPLTLESARPSHTSQYLCASSEPMGVPGELFFGEGSRLTVL.

The chain recombines TRBV7-6 with TRBJ2-7, with 7 nucleotides matching TRBD1. This CDR3 is built from 15 residues. The germline CDR1 and CDR2 sequences are SGHVS and FNYEAQ. Unmatched junction bases numbered 4, after V lost 1 base and J lost 1 base. CDR3 coding DNA: TGTGCCAGCAGCTTAGGACAGGGAAGGTCCTACGAGCAGTACTTC. Protein sequence: CASSLGQGRSYEQYF.

The chain has TRBV29-1 and TRBJ2-3, with 12 bases fitting TRBD2. Germline V gene lookup returns CDR1 SQVTM and CDR2 ANQGSEA. The length of the CDR3 is 15 residues. J lost 5 bases, V lost 4 bases, and 7 bases had no gene match. CDR3 region: CSVAGLAGWGDTQYF. CDR3 nucleotides: TGCAGCGTTGCCGGACTAGCGGGGTGGGGAGATACGCAGTATTTT.

A remark on this clone: One base away lies a much larger clone, so this may be a sequencing read error. Other DNA sequences of this sample code for an identical CDR3. The chain links TRBV19 to TRBJ1-1; D gene ambiguous. Germline V gives CDR1 LNHDA, CDR2 SQIVND (reference sequence). With 7 bases removed from V and 11 bases from J, the gap between germline ends came to 26 bases. This CDR3 has 15 amino acids. CDR3 nucleotide sequence: TGTGCCAGTACCACTTCGACGGGGATAGGGAATAAGGCTTTCTTT. It specifies CASTTSTGIGNKAFF.

This chain joins TRBV28 and TRBJ1-4, with D hard to call. From germline, CDR1 is MDHEN and CDR2 SYDVKM. Trimming removed 3 bases at V and 5 bases at J, with 19 bases between. The CDR3 consists of 17 residues. This CDR3 is CASSFFPFSAENEKLFF. In DNA, the CDR3 is TGTGCCAGCAGTTTTTTTCCGTTCAGTGCCGAGAATGAAAAACTGTTTTTT.

The V and J genes are TRBV13 and TRBJ2-7; no clear D gene. The CDR3 covers 15 residues. V was pared by 5 bases and J by 1 base, with 15 bases between. Germline V gene lookup returns CDR1 PRHDT and CDR2 FYEKMQ (reference sequence). CDR3 nucleotides: TGTGCCAGCAGCCCCAGGCCCAGCGTTTCCTACGAGCAGTACTTC. This sequence encodes CASSPRPSVSYEQYF.

V usage is TRBV5-6 and J usage is TRBJ2-1; TRBD1 agrees at 7 bases. The CDR3 consists of 13 residues. The germline V gene has CDR1 SGHDT and CDR2 YYEEEE. V dropped 3 bases and J dropped 7; count of bases not matched to a gene: 4. The CDR3: CASSWGTVNEQFF. For the CDR3, the DNA is TGTGCCAGCAGCTGGGGGACAGTAAATGAGCAGTTCTTC.

This sequence joins TRBV19 and TRBJ2-1; TRBD2 agrees at 7 bases. The CDR3 is made up of 15 amino acids. With V trimmed by 2 bases and J by 3 bases, 4 bases remained unmatched. Looked up from germline, CDR1 is LNHDA and CDR2 is SQIVND (reference sequence). The CDR3 spells CASSILAAYYNEQFF. CDR3 bases: TGTGCCAGTAGTATACTAGCGGCCTACTACAATGAGCAGTTCTTC.

This chain joins TRBV5-5 and TRBJ1-5; D is ambiguous. V gave up 4 bases and J gave up 0 bases, with 11 bases separating them. The germline V gene encodes CDR1 SGHKS and CDR2 YYEKEE (reference sequence). The CDR3 sequence is 15 residues long. CDR3 in DNA: TGTGCCAGCAGCCCGACGGGTTATAGCAATCAGCCCCAGCATTTT. Protein: CASSPTGYSNQPQHF.

This clone appeared a single time. J is TRBJ2-3 and V is TRBV7-8; D might be TRBD2 (6 bases). The length of the CDR3 is 17 residues. Between the trimmed V and J ends, which lost 4 bases and 3 bases, there was a span of 20 bases. The germline V gene has CDR1 SGHVS and CDR2 FQNEAQ. The CDR3 loop reads CASSSGVFRDSTDTQYF. For the CDR3, the DNA is TGTGCCAGCAGCTCCGGAGTGTTCCGGGACTCTACAGATACGCAGTATTTT. The variable domain in full, completed from reference TRBV7-8 and TRBJ2-3, reads GAGVSQSPRYKVAKRGQDVALRCDPISGHVSLFWYQQALGQGPEFLTYFQNEAQLDKSGLPSDRFFAERPEGSVSTLKIQRTQQEDSAVYLCASSSGVFRDSTDTQYFGPGTRLTVL.

This chain connects TRBV25-1 to TRBJ1-2, with a tentative D call TRBD1 (5 bases). The V end was cut by 2 bases, the J end by 4 bases, with 8 bases between. CDR3 length: 13 residues. CDR1 and CDR2 (germline): MGHDK, SYGVNS. DNA for the CDR3: TGTGCCAGCAGTGAAACAGGACGCTATGGCTACACCTTC. Protein product: CASSETGRYGYTF.

This chain connects TRBV4-1 to TRBJ2-5, with unresolved D. Trimming left V 0 bases short and J 13 bases short, with 15 bases between. CDR3 length: 13 residues. Germline lookup yields CDR1 MGHRA and CDR2 YSYEKL. This CDR3 reads CASSQDVGAPRYF. CDR3 DNA sequence: TGCGCCAGCAGCCAAGACGTCGGCGCCCCTCGGTACTTC.

The genes are TRBV6-1 and TRBJ1-2; D perhaps matches TRBD1 (6 bases). V lost 7 bases and J lost 4, with 19 bases in between. The CDR3 runs to 15 residues. CDR1 and CDR2 from the germline V gene are MNHNS and SASEGT. The DNA of the CDR3 is TGTGCCAGCACCCTGCCCGGGGGCGCCTTCTATGGCTACACCTTC. The encoded protein is CASTLPGGAFYGYTF.

This clone was seen a handful of times. This chain links TRBV6-4 with TRBJ2-6; maybe TRBD1 (6 bases). Germline V CDR1 and CDR2: MRHNA, SNTAGT. V was trimmed by 4 bases and J by 2 bases, leaving 12 bases between them. CDR3 length: 16 residues. CDR3 nucleotide sequence: TGTGCCAGCAGTGGGACAGTCGATACTGGGGCCAACGTCCTGACTTTC. It encodes CASSGTVDTGANVLTF.

J is TRBJ2-5 and V is TRBV9; 8 positions match TRBD2. The trim removed 4 bases at V and 5 bases at J, leaving 10 bases unmatched. Germline CDR1 reads SGDLS; CDR2 reads YYNGEE. This CDR3 has 15 amino acids. The CDR3 DNA reads as TGTGCCAGCAGCCCCGGGGGAGGGACTAGTGAGACCCAGTACTTC. Amino acid sequence: CASSPGGGTSETQYF.

The chain recombines TRBV6-5 with TRBJ2-2; a possible D gene is TRBD1 (5 bases). CDR1 is MNHEY, CDR2 SVGAGI, per germline. This CDR3 comprises 14 residues. V lost 2 bases and J 3 bases, leaving 7 bases between the germline ends. The CDR3 DNA reads as TGTGCCAGCAGTTACATCAGGGACACCGGGGAGCTGTTTTTT. This sequence encodes CASSYIRDTGELFF.

The gene calls are TRBV5-5 and TRBJ2-1; D possibly matches TRBD1 or TRBD2 (5 bases each). Per germline, CDR1 SGHKS and CDR2 YYEKEE (reference sequence). With 3 bases removed from V and 6 bases from J, the gap between germline ends came to 16 bases. The CDR3 has 15 residues. The CDR3 region has the DNA TGTGCCAGCAGCTCTCCGGGACCCATATTCAATGAGCAGTTCTTC. Amino acid sequence: CASSSPGPIFNEQFF.

The chain recombines TRBV7-9 with TRBJ2-7; the D gene is possibly TRBD1 (6 bases). This CDR3 spans 15 amino acids. Germline CDR1 is SEHNR and CDR2 is FQNEAQ (reference sequence). Deletions cut 1 base from V and 3 bases from J, with 13 bases between. The CDR3 loop is CASSLGGGHDYEQYF. The CDR3 DNA reads as TGTGCCAGCAGCTTAGGAGGGGGACACGACTACGAGCAGTACTTC. The full variable domain, rest sourced from reference TRBV7-9 and TRBJ2-7, is DTGVSQNPRHKITKRGQNVTFRCDPISEHNRLYWYRQTLGQGPEFLTYFQNEAQLEKSRLLSDRFSAERPKGSFSTLEIQRTEQGDSAMYLCASSLGGGHDYEQYFGPGTRLTVT.

The chain has TRBV5-1 and TRBJ2-1; maybe TRBD1 (6 bases). Trimming cost V 4 bases and J 6 bases, with 17 bases left between them. Germline V gene sequence: CDR1 SGHRS, CDR2 YFSETQ. CDR3 length: 15 amino acids. The CDR3 here is CASSPSLQGSNEQFF. For the CDR3, the DNA is TGCGCCAGCAGCCCTTCACTCCAGGGGTCCAATGAGCAGTTCTTC.

The chain has TRBV29-1 and TRBJ1-2; D remains unclear. Trimming shortened V by 4 bases and J by 10 bases, and 19 bases separated the two germline ends. The CDR3 loop spans 13 amino acids. CDR1 and CDR2 (germline): SQVTM, ANQGSEA. CDR3 protein: CSVGRSWPLDYTF. The CDR3 nucleotides read TGCAGCGTTGGCCGGAGTTGGCCTCTCGACTACACCTTC.

The rearrangement joins TRBV13 to TRBJ2-3; no definite D call. V was cut by 6 bases and J by 6 bases, with 10 bases left in between. From germline, CDR1 is PRHDT and CDR2 FYEKMQ (reference sequence). The CDR3 sequence is 12 residues long. CDR3 nucleotide sequence: TGTGCCAGCAGTCTTATCGCGGATACGCAGTATTTT. Residues: CASSLIADTQYF.

This chain joins TRBV18 and TRBJ2-1; TRBD2 aligns across 13 bases. With 4 bases clipped from V and 7 bases from J, the junction kept 4 bases outside the gene matches. CDR3 length: 15 residues. Germline CDR1 and CDR2: KGHSH and LQKENI. CDR3: CASSLGLAGVNEQFF. CDR3 in DNA: TGTGCCAGCTCACTCGGACTAGCGGGAGTGAATGAGCAGTTCTTC.

The chain couples TRBV7-9 to TRBJ2-7; D gene ambiguous. Germline values: CDR1 SEHNR, CDR2 FQNEAQ (reference sequence). This CDR3 region has 13 residues. Trimming pared 1 base from V and 3 bases from J, leaving 7 bases between. As DNA, the CDR3 is TGTGCCAGCAGCTTAGTATCCAGCTACGAGCAGTACGTC. Amino acids: CASSLVSSYEQYV.

The chain joins TRBV30 to TRBJ1-4; 8 bases fit TRBD1. The V segment lost 4 bases and the J segment 8 bases; nucleotides outside the gene matches: 9. The CDR3 has 14 amino acids. Germline V gene lookup returns CDR1 GTSNPN and CDR2 SVGIG (reference sequence). CDR3 DNA: TGTGCCTGGACACCGGACAGGGAGTCCGAAAAACTGTTTTTT. Encoded protein: CAWTPDRESEKLFF. Full variable domain (missing parts from reference TRBV30 and TRBJ1-4): SQTIHQWPATLVQPVGSPLSLECTVEGTSNPNLYWYRQAAGRGLQLLFYSVGIGQISSEVPQNLSASRPQDRQFILSSKKLLLSDSGFYLCAWTPDRESEKLFFGSGTQLSVL.

This clone occurred a few times. J is TRBJ2-7 and V is TRBV27; D not certain. V lost 10 bases and J 0 bases, leaving 10 bases between the germline ends. The germline CDR1 and CDR2 sequences are MNHEY and SMNVEV (reference sequence). The CDR3 totals 12 residues. The chain's CDR3 is CATGGSSYEQYF. Written as DNA, the CDR3 is TGTGCCACGGGCGGCAGCTCCTACGAGCAGTACTTC.

The genes are TRBV2 and TRBJ1-5, with 9 bases lining up with TRBD1. J was trimmed by 7 bases and V by 3 bases; bases with no gene match: 4. From germline, CDR1 is SNHLY and CDR2 FYNNEI. CDR3 length equals 14 residues. CDR3 region: CASSEGQGWQPQHF. The CDR3 nucleotides read TGTGCCAGCAGTGAGGGACAGGGCTGGCAGCCCCAGCATTTT.

V and J are TRBV15 and TRBJ2-2; possible D gene TRBD1, 6 bases. The CDR3 length is 17 residues. Deletions cut 0 bases from V and 2 bases from J, with 13 bases between. Germline V gene lookup returns CDR1 LNHNV and CDR2 YYDKDF (reference sequence). CDR3 sequence (DNA): TGTGCCACCAGCAGAGATCGAAACAGGGCAAACACCGGGGAGCTGTTTTTT. It encodes CATSRDRNRANTGELFF.

This clone appeared once. CDR3 in DNA: TGTGCCAGCACCGACAGAAACTGGCCCCTCACAGATACGCAGTATTTT. Encoded protein: CASTDRNWPLTDTQYF. This chain links TRBV21-1 with TRBJ2-3; the table's D gene call, TRBD1, was not cross checked with the DNA. TRBV21-1 is noted as a pseudogene. The CDR3 runs to 16 residues.

V is TRBV15 and J is TRBJ1-5; 10 bases line up with TRBD1. Germline-derived CDR1 and CDR2 are LNHNV and YYDKDF (reference sequence). The J segment lost 5 bases and the V segment lost 5 bases, leaving 9 bases of the junction unmatched. The CDR3 runs to 16 residues. This CDR3 reads CATSPQPGTGDQPQHF. CDR3 nucleotides: TGTGCCACCAGCCCACAGCCCGGGACAGGGGATCAGCCCCAGCATTTT.

Here the CDR3 DNA reads TGTGCCAGTAGTACAACCGGGGGCTCCTACAATGAGCAGTTCTTC. Amino acid sequence: CASSTTGGSYNEQFF. The J gene is TRBJ2-1, the V gene TRBV19; a possible D gene is TRBD2 (6 bases). Germline assignment: CDR1 LNHDA and CDR2 SQIVND (reference sequence). The V gene lost 4 bases and the J gene lost 0 bases, with 10 bases spanning the gap. The length of the CDR3 is 15 residues.

The chain joins TRBV19 to TRBJ1-1, with D possibly TRBD1 on 5 matching bases. The CDR3 sequence is 14 residues long. Per germline, CDR1 LNHDA and CDR2 SQIVND (reference sequence). V lost 6 bases, J lost 4 bases, and 15 bases lay in between. Here the CDR3 DNA reads TGTGCCAGTAGAGTAGGGGTTCCCCCCACTGAAGCTTTCTTT. Protein: CASRVGVPPTEAFF.